Listed here is a single T cell receptor beta chain. The antigen remains unidentified. This sample is part of a study of identical twins. Study results and caveats: One should note that invariant MAIT and iNKT cells could partly confound zero-insertion analyses.

CDR1 SGHRS and CDR2 YFSETQ come from the germline V gene. The CDR3 is made up of 15 amino acids. V trimming: 4 bases; J trimming: 7 bases; junction bases outside the gene matches: 8. TCRdb independently ran MiXCR on the 5' RACE reads; one entry per CDR3 protein. Of around 480,000 distinct CDR3 sequences detected, 12% to 15% appear once; the ten largest clones hold about 0.52%. These data also formed part of another study, on yellow fever vaccine responses in identical twins.

This chain connects TRBV5-1 to TRBJ1-6; 7 nucleotides agree with TRBD1. The source is a woman aged 18-35 years in good health. Material for sequencing was CD4+ T cells sorted from blood. In nucleotides, the CDR3 is TGCGCCAGCAGCAGGGGACAGCTACAAAATTCACCCCTCCACTTT. Encoded protein: CASSRGQLQNSPLHF.